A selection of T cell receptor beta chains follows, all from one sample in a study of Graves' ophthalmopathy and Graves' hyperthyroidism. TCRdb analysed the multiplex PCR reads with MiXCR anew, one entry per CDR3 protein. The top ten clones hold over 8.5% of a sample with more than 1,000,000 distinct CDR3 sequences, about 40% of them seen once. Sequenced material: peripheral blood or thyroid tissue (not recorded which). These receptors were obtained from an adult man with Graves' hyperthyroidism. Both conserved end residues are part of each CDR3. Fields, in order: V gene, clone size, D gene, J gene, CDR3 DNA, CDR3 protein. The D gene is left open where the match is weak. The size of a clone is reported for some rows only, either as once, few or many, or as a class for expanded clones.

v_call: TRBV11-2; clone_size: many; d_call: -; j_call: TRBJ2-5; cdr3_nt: TGTGCCAGCAGCTCCGGGACCAGGGAAGGAGAGACCCAGTACTTC; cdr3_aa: CASSSGTREGETQYF
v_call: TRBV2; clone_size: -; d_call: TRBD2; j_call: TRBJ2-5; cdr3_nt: TGTGCCAGCAGTGCCGGAGCTAGCGGGAGAGGGTACCAAGAGACCCAGTACTTC; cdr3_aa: CASSAGASGRGYQETQYF
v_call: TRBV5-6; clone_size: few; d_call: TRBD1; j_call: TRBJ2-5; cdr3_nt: TGTGCCAGCGACAGGGGGCTGAAGACCCAGTACTTC; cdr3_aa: CASDRGLKTQYF
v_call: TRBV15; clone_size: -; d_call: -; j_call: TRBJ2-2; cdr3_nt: TGTGCCACCAGCAGGGACCTCGGGTACACCGGGGAGCTGTTTTTT; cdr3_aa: CATSRDLGYTGELFF
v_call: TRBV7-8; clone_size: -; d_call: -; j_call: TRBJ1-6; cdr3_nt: TGTGCCAGCAGCCCAGGGGTGGATTCACCCCTCCACTTT; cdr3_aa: CASSPGVDSPLHF
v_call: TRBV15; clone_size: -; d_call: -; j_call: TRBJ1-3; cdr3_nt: TGTGCCACCAGCAGACCACCCGGCGGAAACACCATATATTTT; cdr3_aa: CATSRPPGGNTIYF
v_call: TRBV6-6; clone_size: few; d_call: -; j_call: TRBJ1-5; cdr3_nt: TGTGCCAGCAGCAACCGTTCCTATCAGCCCCAGCATTTT; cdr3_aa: CASSNRSYQPQHF
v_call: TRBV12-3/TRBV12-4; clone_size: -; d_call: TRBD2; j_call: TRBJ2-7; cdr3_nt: TGTGCCAGCAGTTTGGCGGGAGTAAGATACGAGCAGTACTTC; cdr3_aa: CASSLAGVRYEQYF
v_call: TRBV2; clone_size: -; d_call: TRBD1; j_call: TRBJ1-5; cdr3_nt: TGTGCCAGCTCACCACAGGGGGCCGGCAATCAGCCCCAGCATTTT; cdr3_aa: CASSPQGAGNQPQHF
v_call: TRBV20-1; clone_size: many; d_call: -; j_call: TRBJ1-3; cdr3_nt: TGCAGTGCTAGAGAACCCAGAGGATGGGGCTCTGGAAACACCATATATTTT; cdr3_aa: CSAREPRGWGSGNTIYF
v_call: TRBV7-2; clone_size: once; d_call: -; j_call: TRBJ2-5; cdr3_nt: TGTGCCAGCAGCTTTGCGACAGGATTGGAGACCCAGTACTTC; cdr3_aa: CASSFATGLETQYF
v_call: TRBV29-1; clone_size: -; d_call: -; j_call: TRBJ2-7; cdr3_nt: TGCAGCGTTGAAGGGGCGACGGGACTCCGCTACGAGCAGTACTTC; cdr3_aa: CSVEGATGLRYEQYF
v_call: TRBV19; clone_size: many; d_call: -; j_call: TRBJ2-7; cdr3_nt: TGTGCCAGTAAGGGACCCGGTGGCGAGCAGTACTTC; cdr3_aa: CASKGPGGEQYF
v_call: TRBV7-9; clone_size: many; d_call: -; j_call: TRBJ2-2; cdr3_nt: TGTGCCAGCCCGGAGAACACCGGGGAGCTGTTTTTT; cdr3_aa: CASPENTGELFF
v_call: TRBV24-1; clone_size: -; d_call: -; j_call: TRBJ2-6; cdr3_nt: TGTGCCACCAGTCGGGGGTCCCTCTCTGGGGCCAACGTCCTGACTTTC; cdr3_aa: CATSRGSLSGANVLTF
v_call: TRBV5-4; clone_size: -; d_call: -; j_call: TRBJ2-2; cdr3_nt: TGTGCCAGCAGCTCCCAGGACGTGAACACCGGGGAGCTGTTTTTT; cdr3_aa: CASSSQDVNTGELFF
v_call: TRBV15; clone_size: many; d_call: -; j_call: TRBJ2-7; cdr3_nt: TGTGCCACCGGAACGAAGGGCGGTGGCTCCTACGAGCAGTACTTC; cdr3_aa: CATGTKGGGSYEQYF
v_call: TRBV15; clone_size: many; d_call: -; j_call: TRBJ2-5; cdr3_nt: TGTGCCACCAGCAGATCGACGGATCGGGGGGAGACCCAGTACTTC; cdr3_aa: CATSRSTDRGETQYF
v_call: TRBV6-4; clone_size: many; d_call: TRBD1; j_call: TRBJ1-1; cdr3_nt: TGTGCCAGCAGTGACACCCCGGACAGGGAAGCTTTCTTT; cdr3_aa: CASSDTPDREAFF
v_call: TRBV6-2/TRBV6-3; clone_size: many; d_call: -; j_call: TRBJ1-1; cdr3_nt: TGTGCCAGCAGCTGGAAAGGGGGGAACACTGAAGCTTTCTTT; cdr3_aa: CASSWKGGNTEAFF
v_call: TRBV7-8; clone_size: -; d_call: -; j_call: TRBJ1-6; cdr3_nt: TGTGCCAGCGCGCCCACAGTAAATTCACCCCTCCACTTT; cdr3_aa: CASAPTVNSPLHF
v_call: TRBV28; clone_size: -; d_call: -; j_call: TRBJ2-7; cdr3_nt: TGTGCCAGCAGTGCCCCGGGACGGGGATGGGGTGAGCAGTACTTC; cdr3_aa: CASSAPGRGWGEQYF